A selection of T cell receptor beta chains follows, all from one sample in a study of type 1 regulatory T cells. Their target antigens are unknown. TCRdb independently ran MiXCR on the reads; one entry per CDR3 protein. The repertoire holds roughly 25,000 distinct CDR3 sequences, with around 77% as singletons. Sequenced sample: cultured T cells, either the whole culture or a sorted T cell fraction (not recorded which). These receptors were obtained from a human donor in good health. The CDR3 runs from the conserved cysteine through the conserved F or W. D genes are given only for firm matches. Clone size is not always given. Where it is, it says once, few, many or a class for expanded clones.

D: .
J: TRBJ2-7
V: TRBV12-3/TRBV12-4
size: medium-sized
CDR3: CASSFPPGATYEQYF
DNA: TGTGCCAGCAGTTTCCCCCCTGGTGCCACCTACGAGCAGTACTTC

D: TRBD2
J: TRBJ2-3
V: TRBV5-5
size: .
CDR3: CASSPTSGGSTDTQYF
DNA: TGTGCCAGCAGCCCGACTAGCGGGGGGAGCACAGATACGCAGTATTTT

D: .
J: TRBJ2-1
V: TRBV11-2
size: .
CDR3: CASSPPRQVPSYNEQFF
DNA: TGTGCCAGCAGCCCCCCCCGACAGGTGCCCTCCTACAATGAGCAGTTCTTC

D: .
J: TRBJ1-2
V: TRBV12-3/TRBV12-4
size: few
CDR3: CASSFGRIGGYTF
DNA: TGTGCCAGCAGTTTTGGGAGAATCGGTGGCTACACCTTC

D: .
J: TRBJ2-1
V: TRBV12-3/TRBV12-4
size: .
CDR3: CASSPTQREQFF
DNA: TGTGCCAGCAGTCCTACACAGAGGGAGCAGTTCTTC

D: .
J: TRBJ2-5
V: TRBV6-6
size: .
CDR3: CASKGGSNGETQYF
DNA: TGTGCCAGCAAGGGGGGCTCAAATGGAGAGACCCAGTACTTC

D: .
J: TRBJ2-4
V: TRBV7-2
size: few
CDR3: CASSLGVIQYF
DNA: TGTGCCAGCAGCTTAGGAGTCATTCAGTACTTC

D: .
J: TRBJ1-1
V: TRBV29-1
size: .
CDR3: CSVDKGLNTEAFF
DNA: TGCAGCGTCGACAAAGGCCTAAACACTGAAGCTTTCTTT

D: TRBD2
J: TRBJ2-7
V: TRBV12-3/TRBV12-4
size: few
CDR3: CASSSPTSGNYEQYF
DNA: TGTGCCAGCAGTTCCCCAACTAGCGGGAACTACGAGCAGTACTTC

D: .
J: TRBJ1-1
V: TRBV12-3/TRBV12-4
size: .
CDR3: CASSPPVGDTEAFF
DNA: TGTGCCAGCAGTCCCCCCGTGGGAGACACTGAAGCTTTCTTT

D: TRBD2
J: TRBJ2-1
V: TRBV11-3
size: .
CDR3: CASSLDSASGANYNEQFF
DNA: TGTGCCAGCAGCTTAGATTCAGCTAGCGGGGCGAATTACAATGAGCAGTTCTTC

D: .
J: TRBJ1-1
V: TRBV12-5
size: .
CDR3: CASGLTLTVPAFF
DNA: TGTGCTAGTGGTTTGACCTTGACCGTACCAGCTTTCTTT